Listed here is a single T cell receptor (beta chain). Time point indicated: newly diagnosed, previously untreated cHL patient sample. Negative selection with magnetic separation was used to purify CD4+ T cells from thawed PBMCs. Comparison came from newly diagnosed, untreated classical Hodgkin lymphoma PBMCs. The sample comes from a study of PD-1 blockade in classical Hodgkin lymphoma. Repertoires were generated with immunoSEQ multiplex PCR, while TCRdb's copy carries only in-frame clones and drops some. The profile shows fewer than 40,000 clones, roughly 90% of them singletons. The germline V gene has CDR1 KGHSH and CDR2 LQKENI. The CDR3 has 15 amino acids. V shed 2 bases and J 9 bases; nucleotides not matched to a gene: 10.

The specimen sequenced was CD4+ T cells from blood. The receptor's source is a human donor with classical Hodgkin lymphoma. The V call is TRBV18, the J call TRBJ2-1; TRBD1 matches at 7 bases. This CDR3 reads CASSPMVQQGFEQFF. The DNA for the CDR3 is TGTGCCAGCTCACCAATGGTCCAACAGGGGTTTGAGCAGTTCTTC.